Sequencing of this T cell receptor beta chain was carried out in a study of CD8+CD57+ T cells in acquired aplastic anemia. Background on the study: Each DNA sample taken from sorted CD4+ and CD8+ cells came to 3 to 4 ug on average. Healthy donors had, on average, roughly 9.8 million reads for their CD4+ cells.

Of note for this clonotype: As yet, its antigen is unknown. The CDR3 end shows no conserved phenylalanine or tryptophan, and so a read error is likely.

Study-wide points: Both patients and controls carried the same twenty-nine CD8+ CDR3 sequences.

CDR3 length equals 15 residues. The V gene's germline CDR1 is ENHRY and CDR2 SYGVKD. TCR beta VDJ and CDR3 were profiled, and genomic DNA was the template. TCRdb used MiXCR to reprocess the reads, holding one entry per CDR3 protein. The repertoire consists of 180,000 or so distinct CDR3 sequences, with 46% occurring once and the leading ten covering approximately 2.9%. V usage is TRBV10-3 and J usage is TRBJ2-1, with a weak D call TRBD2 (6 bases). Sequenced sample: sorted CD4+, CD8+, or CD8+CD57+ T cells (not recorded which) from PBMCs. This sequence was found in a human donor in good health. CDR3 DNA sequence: TGTGCCAGCAGTGTGGTTGTGGGGGGCTACAATGAGCAGTTCTCC. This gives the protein CASSVVVGGYNEQFS.